Each of the 9 T cell receptor beta chains below was sequenced from the same sample in a study of shared clonotypes between healthy human individuals. Only in-frame clones appear in the TCRdb table, and some are missing; sequencing was by immunoSEQ multiplex PCR. There are 2.3 million or so clones in the sample; over 90% occur only once, and about 0.39% lies in the top ten. The sequencing sample was made of naive CD4+ T cells from PBMCs. Subset specified: CD45RA+ positively selected. Receptors originate from a man younger than 35 in good health. Some clones in this sample may be carry-over from other donors' samples.

The chain links TRBV7-3 to TRBJ2-2; 7 bases match TRBD2. Germline assignment: CDR1 SGHTA and CDR2 FQGTGA. This CDR3 is built from 15 residues. V lost 2 bases, J lost 5 bases, and 5 bases stayed unmatched. The CDR3 region is CASSLGGGMTGELFF. Written as DNA, the CDR3 is TGTGCCAGCAGCTTAGGGGGGGGTATGACCGGGGAGCTGTTTTTT.

The V gene is TRBV28, the J gene TRBJ1-2, with D tentatively TRBD1 (6 bases). The length of the CDR3 is 15 residues. Per the germline V gene, CDR1 is MDHEN and CDR2 is SYDVKM. The germline V and J ends were trimmed by 3 bases and 4 bases, with 15 bases remaining between them. The CDR3: CASSFVAPRGYGYTF. The CDR3, as DNA: TGTGCCAGCAGTTTCGTGGCCCCCAGGGGCTATGGCTACACCTTC.

This chain links TRBV7-3 with TRBJ2-2; 14 bases match TRBD2. This CDR3 is built from 16 residues. V lost 3 bases to trimming and J lost 7 bases; unmatched junction nucleotides: 4. Germline lookup yields CDR1 SGHTA and CDR2 FQGTGA. The CDR3 DNA sequence: TGTGCCAGCAGCTTTCCCGGGACTAGCGGGAGCGGGGAGCTGTTTTTT. It translates to CASSFPGTSGSGELFF.

V usage is TRBV5-1 and J usage is TRBJ2-3; TRBD2 is a possible D gene (6 bases). CDR1 is SGHRS and CDR2 is YFSETQ in the germline V gene. Trimming stripped 0 bases from V and 2 bases from J, with 13 bases between. The CDR3 runs 16 residues. CDR3 coding DNA: TGCGCCAGCAGCTTGGCCGGAGGGCAGCACACAGATACGCAGTATTTT. Amino acid sequence: CASSLAGGQHTDTQYF.

This rearrangement joins TRBV18 to TRBJ2-5; 7 bases match TRBD1. Germline V gene data show CDR1 as KGHSH and CDR2 as LQKENI. This CDR3 comprises 14 residues. Losses at the gene ends were 7 bases for V and 1 base for J; bases not matched to a gene: 6. This CDR3 reads CASYRGQTQETQYF. CDR3 nucleotide sequence: TGTGCCAGCTACAGGGGACAGACCCAAGAGACCCAGTACTTC.

The V gene is TRBV2, the J gene TRBJ1-5, with 9 nucleotides matching TRBD1. The trim removed 5 bases at V and 5 bases at J, leaving 22 bases unmatched. CDR3 length equals 20 residues. Looked up from germline, CDR1 is SNHLY and CDR2 is FYNNEI. The CDR3 region is CASSRPRGQGNPGRDQPQHF. The CDR3 nucleotides are TGTGCCAGCAGTCGCCCCCGAGGACAGGGGAACCCTGGGCGCGATCAGCCCCAGCATTTT.

The V and J genes are TRBV30 and TRBJ1-3; D perhaps matches TRBD1 (6 bases). Germline V gene lookup returns CDR1 GTSNPN and CDR2 SVGIG (reference sequence). V lost 0 bases and J lost 4, with 13 bases in between. The CDR3 has 15 amino acids. In DNA form, the CDR3 reads TGTGCCTGGAGTGTTGGCAGGGGCAGCGGAAACACCATATATTTT. Its protein is CAWSVGRGSGNTIYF.

The gene calls are TRBV7-6 and TRBJ2-7; 10 bases are shared with TRBD1. Trimming removed 1 base from V and 2 bases from J; junction bases left unmatched: 5. Germline V gives CDR1 SGHVS, CDR2 FNYEAQ. This CDR3 has 16 residues. The CDR3 sequence: CASSLGDRGLAYEQYF. CDR3 nucleotides: TGTGCCAGCAGCTTAGGGGACAGGGGATTAGCCTACGAGCAGTACTTC.

The chain has TRBV10-3 and TRBJ2-5; TRBD1 is a possible D gene (6 bases). The V gene's germline CDR1 is ENHRY and CDR2 SYGVKD. This CDR3 is built from 13 residues. Deletions cut 6 bases from V and 3 bases from J, with 11 bases between. The CDR3 region is CAIRSGQEETQYF. In nucleotides, the CDR3 is TGTGCCATCAGATCGGGACAAGAAGAGACCCAGTACTTC.